The clone carrying this TCR beta chain came up many times. What it binds is not known. The record originates from a study of T cells in Graves' hyperthyroidism and ophthalmopathy. General study results and limits: In blood, most of the thyroid clonotypes expanded above 0.001 were also present.

TCR beta CDR3 sequences were amplified from RNA transcripts. Researchers ran a first-round RT-PCR on the TCR CDR3 using the HTBI primer set. TCRdb re-called the multiplex PCR reads with MiXCR, one entry per CDR3 protein. The sample shows some 690,000 distinct CDR3 sequences, 17% of them seen only once. Trimming removed 2 bases from V and 0 bases from J, with 16 bases in between. Germline CDR1 reads MNHEY; CDR2 reads SVGEGT. The CDR3 covers 17 residues. Clinical symptoms, serum thyroxine, TRAb, thyroid ultrasound and orbital computed tomography established diagnosis. The chain is built from TRBV6-2 or TRBV6-3 and TRBJ1-1; D is unresolved. The source material was blood. The TCR was taken from a man between 45 and 60 years old with Graves' hyperthyroidism. Here the CDR3 DNA reads TGTGCCAGCAGTTACGATGCAAGGAGTAACATGAACACTGAAGCTTTCTTT. Protein sequence: CASSYDARSNMNTEAFF.